This record concerns one T cell receptor (beta chain) sequence. This specimen belongs to a study of blood T cell repertoires in COVID-19. Study-wide background: Samples of COVID-19 (acute and convalescent) were obtained from the United States, Italy and Spain.

Authors' processing steps: Nucleated cell counts were estimated from reference gene primer amplification. Sequencing used immunoSEQ multiplex PCR; TCRdb keeps in-frame clones, though not all of them. For V, J and clone size, that table is used; D and trimming come from the DNA. The sample has about 62,000 clones; about nine tenths are singletons. The V end was cut by 4 bases, the J end by 4 bases, with 11 bases between. The CDR3 totals 15 residues. Germline CDR1 is LGHDT and CDR2 is YNNKEL (reference sequence). V and J are TRBV3-1 (or the pseudogene TRBV3-2) and TRBJ2-6; unclear D gene. Sequenced material: peripheral blood. The source is an elderly woman with acute or convalescent COVID-19. CDR3 nucleotides: TGTGCCAGCAGCCCTACGGTGACAGGGGCCAACGTCCTGACTTTC. Residues: CASSPTVTGANVLTF.